This TCR beta chain is drawn from a study of blood T cell repertoires in COVID-19 (dated by TCRdb to 2018 to 2020). Context from the whole study: Collaborator samples came from the United States, Italy and Spain and covered acute and convalescent phases of COVID-19. The material from the prospective study consisted of cDNA or gDNA derived from T cells, B-cell-depleted T cells, or PBMCs. Deeply sampled blood TCRbeta repertoires from subjects exposed to, actively infected with, or recovered from COVID-19 were included in the dataset. The repertoires were released in a freely available public database intended as a resource for research on the immune response to SARS-CoV-2. Samples were obtained from the ongoing ImmuneRACE study (first 160 participants) and from about 1,300 subjects provided by 6 global collaborators. Nearly every sample came with metadata listing a de-identified subject ID, COVID-19 status, age in years and sex. Where available, HLA class I and class II types were taken from metadata supplied by the sample provider and were not determined by assay-based typing. Broad study findings and their caveats: The amount of clinical and demographic metadata varied by source and participant and was provided uncurated.

In Seattle, one collaborating source enrolled patients while the infection was active and tracked those patients longitudinally over the course of disease. The collaborating institutions used their own protocols to collect whole blood in K2EDTA tubes. For TCRbeta analysis, collaborators shipped samples in one of three forms: frozen whole blood, isolated PBMCs, or DNA extracted from either of those sample types. The immunoSEQ Assay, a bias-controlled multiplex PCR, was used to amplify TCRbeta CDR3 regions from genomic DNA. The authors' analysis ran thus. Within the assay, amplification of reference gene primers was used to estimate how many nucleated cells each sample contained. To quantify the absolute abundance of each unique TCRbeta CDR3 rearrangement, sequence reads were collapsed and filtered. For each sample, productive Simpson clonality was calculated as the square root of Simpson's diversity index over productive rearrangements. TCRdb limited this immuneACCESS table to in-frame rearrangements with V and J called. A share of clones is missing; checked studies link under half to unresolved V genes, and the rest is unexplained. V, J and clone size are taken as reported in that table, and D and trimming were inferred from the DNA itself. The sample yields about 220,000 clones; around 87% were counted once. Roughly 10% of the sample goes to the ten largest clones.

The trim is 5 bases for V and 0 bases for J, with a gap of 5 bases between the germline ends. The germline V gene yields SGHRS for CDR1 and YFSETQ for CDR2. The CDR3 has 13 amino acids, counting the end cysteine and phenylalanine. The sequence is cut down to CDR3 DNA, 39 bases in frame from base 1. A word on this clone: Its antigen has not been determined. There are no base qualities to consult, and no much larger clone falls within one base.

Recombination connected TRBV5-1 to TRBJ1-4; the D gene lacks a confident call. Sequencing was carried out using peripheral blood. The receptor was isolated from a woman aged 45-59 years with COVID-19, enrolled during active disease. The CDR3 region: CASRLTTNEKLFF. The sequenced DNA: TGCGCCAGCAGACTTACAACTAATGAAAAACTGTTTTTT.